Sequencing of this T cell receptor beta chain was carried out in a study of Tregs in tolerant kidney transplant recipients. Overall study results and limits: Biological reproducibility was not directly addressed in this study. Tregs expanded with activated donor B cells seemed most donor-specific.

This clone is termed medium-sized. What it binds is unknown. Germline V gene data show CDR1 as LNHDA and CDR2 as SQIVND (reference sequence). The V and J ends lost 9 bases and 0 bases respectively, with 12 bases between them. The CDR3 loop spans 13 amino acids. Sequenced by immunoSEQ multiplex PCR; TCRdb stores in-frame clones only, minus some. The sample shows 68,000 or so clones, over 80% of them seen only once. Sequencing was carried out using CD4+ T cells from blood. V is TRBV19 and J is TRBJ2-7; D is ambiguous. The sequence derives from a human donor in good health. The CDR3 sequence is CARSRQDSYEQYF. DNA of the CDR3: TGTGCCAGAAGCAGGCAGGACTCCTACGAGCAGTACTTC.